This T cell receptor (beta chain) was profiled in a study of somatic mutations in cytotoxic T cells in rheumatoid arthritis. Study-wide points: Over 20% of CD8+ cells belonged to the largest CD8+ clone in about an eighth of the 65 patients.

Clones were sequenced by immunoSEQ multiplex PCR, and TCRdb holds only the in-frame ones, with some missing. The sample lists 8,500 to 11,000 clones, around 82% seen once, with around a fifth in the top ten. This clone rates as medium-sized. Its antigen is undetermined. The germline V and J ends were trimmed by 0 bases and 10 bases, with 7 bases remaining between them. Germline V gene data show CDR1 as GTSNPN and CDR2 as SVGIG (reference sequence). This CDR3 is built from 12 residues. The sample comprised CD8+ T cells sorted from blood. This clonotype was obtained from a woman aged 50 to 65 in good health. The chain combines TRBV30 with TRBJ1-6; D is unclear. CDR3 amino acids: CAWSVLRSPLHF. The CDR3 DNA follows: TGTGCCTGGAGTGTACTGCGCTCACCCCTCCACTTT.